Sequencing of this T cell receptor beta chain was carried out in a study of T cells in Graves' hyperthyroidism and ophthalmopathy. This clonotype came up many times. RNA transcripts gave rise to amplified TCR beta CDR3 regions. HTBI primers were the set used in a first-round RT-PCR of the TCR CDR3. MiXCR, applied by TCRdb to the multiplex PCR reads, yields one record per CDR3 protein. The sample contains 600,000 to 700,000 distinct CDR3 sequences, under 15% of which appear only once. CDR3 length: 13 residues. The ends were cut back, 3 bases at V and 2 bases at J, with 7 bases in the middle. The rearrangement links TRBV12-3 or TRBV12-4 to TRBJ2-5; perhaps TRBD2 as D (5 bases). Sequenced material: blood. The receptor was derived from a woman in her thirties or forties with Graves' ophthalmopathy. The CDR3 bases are TGTGCCAGCAGTTTTTCGGGGCAAGAGACCCAGTACTTC. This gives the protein CASSFSGQETQYF.